This T cell receptor beta chain derives from a study of cytomegalovirus exposure and HLA in healthy donors. PCR used 60 Vbeta primers and 13 Jbeta primers. Clones were sequenced by immunoSEQ multiplex PCR, and TCRdb holds only the in-frame ones, with some missing. The sample has 90,000 to 120,000 clones; about 74% are singletons. Germline V gene data show CDR1 as SGHNT and CDR2 as YYREEE (reference sequence). V was cut by 0 bases and J by 6 bases, with 14 bases left in between. The CDR3 contains 15 residues. The sequence was obtained from a woman aged 35 to 49 in good health and CMV-seropositive. The sequenced material came from PBMCs. The V gene is TRBV5-4, the J gene TRBJ2-3; tentatively, D is TRBD2 (5 bases). CDR3 loop: CASSLERDWEDTQYF. The DNA of the CDR3 is TGTGCCAGCAGCTTGGAACGAGACTGGGAGGATACGCAGTATTTT.